This entry is about one T cell receptor (beta chain). The data originate from a study of cytotoxic CD8 clonotypes in ibrutinib-treated CLL. As for the study in general: Across the patients, about a dozen were relapsed/refractory, about 15 treatment-naive and about 17 IGHV unmutated.

The CDR3 extends over 13 amino acids. V was trimmed by 2 bases and J by 2 bases, leaving 6 bases between them. The germline CDR1 and CDR2 sequences are LNHNV and YYDKDF (reference sequence). TCRdb's copy holds only in-frame clones and misses some; the assay was immunoSEQ multiplex PCR. Among about 92,000 clones listed, more than 70% were seen once. The gene calls are TRBV15 and TRBJ2-5; D gene ambiguous. This sample comprised PBMCs, obtained after 24 months of ibrutinib treatment. The origin of this receptor is a human donor with chronic lymphocytic leukemia. CDR3 coding DNA: TGTGCCACCAGCAGACTACAACAAGAGACCCAGTACTTC. Translation: CATSRLQQETQYF.